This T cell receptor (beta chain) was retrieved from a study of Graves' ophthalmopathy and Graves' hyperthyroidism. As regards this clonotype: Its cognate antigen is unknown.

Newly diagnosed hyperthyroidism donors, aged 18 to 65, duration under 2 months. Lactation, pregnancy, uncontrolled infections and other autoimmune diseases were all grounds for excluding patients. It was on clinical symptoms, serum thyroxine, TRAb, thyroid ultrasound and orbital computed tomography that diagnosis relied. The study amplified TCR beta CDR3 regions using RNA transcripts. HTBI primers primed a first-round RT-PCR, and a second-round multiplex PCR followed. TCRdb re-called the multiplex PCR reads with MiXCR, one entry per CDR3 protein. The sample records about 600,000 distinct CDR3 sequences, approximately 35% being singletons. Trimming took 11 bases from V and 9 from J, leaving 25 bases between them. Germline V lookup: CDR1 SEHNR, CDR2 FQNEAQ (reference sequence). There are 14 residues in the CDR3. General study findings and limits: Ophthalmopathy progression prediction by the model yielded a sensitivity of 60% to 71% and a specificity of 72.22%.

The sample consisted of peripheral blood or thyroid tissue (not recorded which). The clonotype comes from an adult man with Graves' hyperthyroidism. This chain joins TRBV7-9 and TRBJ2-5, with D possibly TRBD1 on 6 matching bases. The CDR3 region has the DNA TGTGCCTGGAGTGTAGGACAGCCGACGGGGCCCCAGTACTTC. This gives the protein CAWSVGQPTGPQYF.